This TCR beta chain was captured by sequencing in a study of blood T cell repertoires in COVID-19. Per germline, CDR1 SGHNT and CDR2 YENEEA. The CDR3 is made up of 15 amino acids. V lost 3 bases and J lost 4; bases outside the gene matches: 6. The data were produced by immunoSEQ multiplex PCR, yet TCRdb's version contains in-frame clones alone and is incomplete. Seen here are roughly 100,000 clones, 80% to 90% observed once, and the top ten hold more than 8%. Specimen: peripheral blood. This receptor was obtained from a woman between 65 and 79 years old with acute or convalescent COVID-19. The chain carries TRBV11-3 and TRBJ2-5; 9 nucleotides agree with TRBD2. The DNA of the CDR3 is TGTGCCAGCAGCTTTAGCGGGAGAGGGGGAGAGACCCAGTACTTC. This translates into CASSFSGRGGETQYF.